This T cell receptor (beta chain) was captured by sequencing in a study of T cell responses to AZD1222 COVID-19 vaccine. Sequencing used immunoSEQ multiplex PCR; TCRdb keeps in-frame clones, though not all of them. The sample carries 150,000 to 180,000 clones, 80% to 90% recorded once. With regard to this clone: What it binds is unknown.

Study results and caveats: The CD4 TCRs associated with vaccination extended across spike and predominated at 160-218 and 743-854. Clonal diversity may have been underestimated, and the donors were mostly white British, with more females than males. Spike-specific TCR breadth rose after two AZD1222 doses, and depth rose as well. Of spike-specific TCRs, nearly half reportedly target regions left unmutated in variants.

This TCR came from an adult in good health. The input for sequencing was peripheral blood, taken on day 0 of MenACWY control vaccination.

This CDR3 reads CASSQPGLAGFNAGELFF. The CDR3, as DNA: TGCGCCAGCAGCCAACCGGGACTAGCCGGGTTCAACGCCGGGGAGCTGTTTTTT. This sequence joins TRBV4-1 and TRBJ2-2; 9 bases are shared with TRBD2. V dropped 2 bases and J dropped 6; count of bases not matched to a gene: 13. This CDR3 has 18 amino acids. Germline V CDR1 and CDR2: MGHRA, YSYEKL.